A selection of T cell receptor beta chains follows, all from one sample in a study of T cells in Graves' hyperthyroidism and ophthalmopathy. TCRdb recomputed calls from the multiplex PCR reads with MiXCR, one row per CDR3 protein. The table lists roughly 700,000 distinct CDR3 sequences, 12% to 15% of them singletons. Sequenced sample: blood. All receptors come from a young woman with Graves' hyperthyroidism. Both conserved end residues are part of each CDR3. The D gene is left open where the match is weak. Clone size appears in some rows only: once, few, many, or a class for an expanded clone.

size: .; J: TRBJ1-4; V: TRBV6-1; D: TRBD1; CDR3: CASSGFDRGQEKLFF; DNA: TGTGCCAGCAGCGGTTTTGACAGGGGGCAGGAAAAACTGTTTTTT
size: few; J: TRBJ2-4; V: TRBV20-1; D: TRBD1; CDR3: CSARDPGQGYIQYF; DNA: TGCAGTGCTAGAGATCCGGGACAGGGGTACATTCAGTACTTC
size: few; J: TRBJ2-1; V: TRBV11-3; D: TRBD2; CDR3: CASSPRTSGSYEQFF; DNA: TGTGCCAGCAGCCCGAGGACTAGCGGGAGCTATGAGCAGTTCTTC
size: .; J: TRBJ2-1; V: TRBV7-9; D: TRBD2; CDR3: CASRPGLAGPTYNEQFF; DNA: TGTGCCAGCAGGCCGGGACTAGCGGGGCCTACCTACAATGAGCAGTTCTTC
size: many; J: TRBJ2-1; V: TRBV28; D: .; CDR3: CASSDIYPVQGTPGEQFF; DNA: TGTGCCAGCAGCGATATTTACCCTGTCCAGGGGACTCCCGGTGAGCAGTTCTTC
size: once; J: TRBJ1-4; V: TRBV5-1; D: .; CDR3: CASSSDTSQNEKLFF; DNA: TGCGCCAGCAGCTCGGACACCAGCCAGAATGAAAAACTGTTTTTT
size: many; J: TRBJ2-7; V: TRBV3-1; D: TRBD2; CDR3: CASSQEGLAGGLGYEQYF; DNA: TGTGCCAGCAGCCAAGAGGGACTAGCGGGAGGGCTCGGCTACGAGCAGTACTTC
size: many; J: TRBJ2-1; V: TRBV20-1; D: TRBD2; CDR3: CSGSGPGTSGRTSIGEQFF; DNA: TGCAGTGGCTCCGGGCCCGGGACTAGCGGGAGGACCTCAATCGGGGAGCAGTTCTTC
size: few; J: TRBJ2-3; V: TRBV19; D: .; CDR3: CASSMDGRITDTQYF; DNA: TGTGCCAGTAGTATGGACGGACGGATCACAGATACGCAGTATTTT
size: .; J: TRBJ1-2; V: TRBV5-4; D: .; CDR3: CASSSDYNYGYTF; DNA: TGTGCCAGCAGCTCCGACTATAACTATGGCTACACCTTC
size: many; J: TRBJ2-2; V: TRBV7-9; D: .; CDR3: CASSLVLPNTGELFF; DNA: TGTGCCAGCAGCTTAGTACTCCCGAACACCGGGGAGCTGTTTTTT
size: once; J: TRBJ2-1; V: TRBV28; D: .; CDR3: CASRPWTDRSYNEQFF; DNA: TGTGCCAGCAGACCCTGGACGGACAGATCCTACAATGAGCAGTTCTTC
size: many; J: TRBJ2-3; V: TRBV6-1; D: TRBD2; CDR3: CASCPIIAGDTQYF; DNA: TGTGCCAGCTGCCCTATCATAGCGGGAGATACGCAGTATTTT
size: few; J: TRBJ2-3; V: TRBV4-1; D: TRBD1; CDR3: CASSQAYRGSTDTQYF; DNA: TGCGCCAGCAGCCAAGCCTACAGGGGTTCGACAGATACGCAGTATTTT
size: .; J: TRBJ1-5; V: TRBV4-1; D: .; CDR3: CASSLSYRKYSNQPQHF; DNA: TGCGCCAGCAGCCTTAGCTACAGGAAGTATAGCAATCAGCCCCAGCATTTT
size: .; J: TRBJ2-6; V: TRBV15; D: .; CDR3: CATSRGSSGANVLTF; DNA: TGTGCCACCAGCAGAGGCTCATCTGGGGCCAACGTCCTGACTTTC
size: many; J: TRBJ1-1; V: TRBV6-2/TRBV6-3; D: .; CDR3: CASSGKTPARNTEAFF; DNA: TGTGCCAGCAGCGGGAAAACCCCTGCAAGGAACACTGAAGCTTTCTTT
size: .; J: TRBJ1-1; V: TRBV6-1; D: .; CDR3: CASSSGLKNTEAFF; DNA: TGTGCCAGCAGCTCGGGACTGAAGAACACTGAAGCTTTCTTT
size: few; J: TRBJ1-3; V: TRBV4-3; D: TRBD1; CDR3: CASSQGTGSGNTIYF; DNA: TGCGCCAGCAGCCAAGGGACAGGCTCTGGAAACACCATATATTTT
size: many; J: TRBJ2-3; V: TRBV11-3; D: TRBD2; CDR3: CASSPEVLAGGHTDTQYF; DNA: TGTGCCAGCAGCCCAGAGGTGCTAGCGGGAGGGCACACAGATACGCAGTATTTT
size: many; J: TRBJ1-1; V: TRBV29-1; D: .; CDR3: CSVEGVEGEVYTEAFF; DNA: TGCAGCGTTGAAGGCGTTGAGGGTGAGGTGTACACTGAAGCTTTCTTT
size: few; J: TRBJ2-3; V: TRBV6-2/TRBV6-3; D: .; CDR3: CASSGYDTQYF; DNA: TGTGCCAGCAGTGGGTACGATACGCAGTATTTT
size: .; J: TRBJ1-1; V: TRBV28; D: TRBD1; CDR3: CASSSSGQGWSEAFF; DNA: TGTGCCAGCAGTTCCTCGGGACAGGGGTGGTCTGAAGCTTTCTTT
size: many; J: TRBJ2-3; V: TRBV11-3; D: TRBD2; CDR3: CASKGAGVEDTQYF; DNA: TGTGCCAGCAAGGGAGCGGGAGTGGAAGATACGCAGTATTTT
size: many; J: TRBJ1-2; V: TRBV12-3/TRBV12-4; D: .; CDR3: CASSKTGPNYGYTF; DNA: TGTGCCAGCAGTAAGACAGGTCCTAACTATGGCTACACCTTC
size: many; J: TRBJ1-6; V: TRBV7-9; D: TRBD1; CDR3: CASSSGTGFYNSPLHF; DNA: TGTGCCAGCAGCTCCGGGACAGGATTTTATAATTCACCCCTCCACTTT
size: few; J: TRBJ1-2; V: TRBV9; D: .; CDR3: CASSVDLQASQKGYTF; DNA: TGTGCCAGCAGCGTAGATTTACAGGCCTCCCAGAAGGGCTACACCTTC
size: many; J: TRBJ2-7; V: TRBV7-2; D: TRBD1; CDR3: CASSLGGQTYEQYF; DNA: TGTGCCAGCAGCTTAGGGGGACAGACCTACGAGCAGTACTTC
size: .; J: TRBJ2-1; V: TRBV2; D: .; CDR3: CASSEGVRARTYNEQFF; DNA: TGTGCCAGCAGTGAAGGGGTCCGGGCCAGGACCTACAATGAGCAGTTCTTC
size: many; J: TRBJ2-7; V: TRBV6-4; D: .; CDR3: CASSDPGRDNSYEQYF; DNA: TGTGCCAGCAGTGACCCGGGACGGGACAATTCCTACGAGCAGTACTTC
size: many; J: TRBJ1-1; V: TRBV30; D: TRBD1; CDR3: CAWSGGQGNTEAFF; DNA: TGTGCCTGGAGTGGCGGACAGGGGAACACTGAAGCTTTCTTT
size: .; J: TRBJ2-2; V: TRBV7-2; D: TRBD2; CDR3: CASSLADFLAGSGELFF; DNA: TGTGCCAGCAGCTTAGCGGATTTCCTAGCGGGATCCGGGGAGCTGTTTTTT
size: .; J: TRBJ2-7; V: TRBV14; D: TRBD2; CDR3: CATREAGGLEQYF; DNA: TGTGCCACCAGAGAAGCGGGAGGGCTAGAGCAGTACTTC
size: .; J: TRBJ2-1; V: TRBV15; D: TRBD2; CDR3: CATSRDYRAGEGEQFF; DNA: TGTGCCACCAGCAGAGATTATCGCGCGGGAGAGGGTGAGCAGTTCTTC
size: many; J: TRBJ2-5; V: TRBV2; D: .; CDR3: CASSGTLGETQYF; DNA: TGTGCCAGCAGCGGGACTCTGGGGGAGACCCAGTACTTC
size: many; J: TRBJ2-5; V: TRBV7-2; D: .; CDR3: CASSLGVGAKTQYF; DNA: TGTGCCAGCAGCTTAGGGGTAGGGGCGAAGACCCAGTACTTC
size: many; J: TRBJ2-7; V: TRBV7-3; D: TRBD2; CDR3: CASSHSSGSEQYF; DNA: TGTGCCAGCAGCCACTCTAGCGGGAGCGAGCAGTACTTC
size: many; J: TRBJ2-1; V: TRBV11-3; D: .; CDR3: CASSLGTVRAGNEQFF; DNA: TGTGCCAGCAGCTTAGGGACAGTCCGGGCCGGGAATGAGCAGTTCTTC
size: .; J: TRBJ1-6; V: TRBV10-3; D: .; CDR3: CATWPGTMGYNSPLHF; DNA: TGTGCCACTTGGCCCGGGACGATGGGCTATAATTCACCCCTCCACTTT
size: many; J: TRBJ2-4; V: TRBV4-1; D: .; CDR3: CASSHIGLGALAKNIQYF; DNA: TGCGCCAGCAGCCACATAGGGCTTGGGGCTTTAGCCAAAAACATTCAGTACTTC
size: few; J: TRBJ2-4; V: TRBV2; D: .; CDR3: CASSPPGRIQYF; DNA: TGTGCCAGCAGTCCCCCCGGAAGAATTCAGTACTTC
size: .; J: TRBJ2-7; V: TRBV3-1; D: .; CDR3: CASSQDNREEEQYF; DNA: TGTGCCAGCAGCCAAGATAACAGGGAAGAAGAGCAGTACTTC
size: .; J: TRBJ1-4; V: TRBV15; D: TRBD1; CDR3: CATMTGQGPPNEKLFF; DNA: TGTGCCACCATGACGGGACAGGGGCCCCCTAATGAAAAACTGTTTTTT
size: many; J: TRBJ2-3; V: TRBV4-1; D: .; CDR3: CASSQYPYTSTDTQYF; DNA: TGCGCCAGCAGCCAGTATCCTTATACTAGCACAGATACGCAGTATTTT
size: .; J: TRBJ2-3; V: TRBV19; D: .; CDR3: CVSSTSRDSTDTQYF; DNA: TGTGTCAGTAGTACGTCCCGGGACTCCACAGATACGCAGTATTTT
size: .; J: TRBJ1-2; V: TRBV6-5; D: TRBD1; CDR3: CASSYSTTGHNNGYTF; DNA: TGTGCCAGCAGTTACTCGACGACAGGGCACAATAATGGCTACACCTTC
size: many; J: TRBJ1-1; V: TRBV6-1; D: .; CDR3: CASSGGANRLRDTEAFF; DNA: TGTGCCAGCAGTGGGGGCGCCAACAGGCTCAGGGACACTGAAGCTTTCTTT
size: few; J: TRBJ2-4; V: TRBV3-1; D: .; CDR3: CASSPRLGLAKNIQYF; DNA: TGTGCCAGCAGCCCTAGACTAGGGCTAGCCAAAAACATTCAGTACTTC
size: few; J: TRBJ2-5; V: TRBV6-5; D: .; CDR3: CASSVSTIQETQYF; DNA: TGTGCCAGCAGTGTCTCGACCATTCAAGAGACCCAGTACTTC
size: many; J: TRBJ2-1; V: TRBV11-1; D: .; CDR3: CASSPGRWGNEQFF; DNA: TGTGCCAGCAGCCCGGGTCGCTGGGGCAATGAGCAGTTCTTC
size: many; J: TRBJ2-5; V: TRBV13; D: TRBD2; CDR3: CASRERSGRGETQYF; DNA: TGTGCCAGCCGAGAAAGGAGCGGGAGGGGGGAGACCCAGTACTTC